This T cell receptor (beta chain) was retrieved from a study of shared clonotypes between healthy human individuals. Broader study findings: Across subsets, estimated richness was generally greater for naive than for memory populations.

The V end lost 4 bases, the J end lost 0 bases, and 7 bases lay between the germline ends. This CDR3 is 13 amino acids long. CDR1 is SGHDN, CDR2 FVKESK, per germline. Regarding this clone: Its antigen is still unknown.

Assay: immunoSEQ multiplex PCR; the TCRdb copy retains only in-frame clones and omits some. The sample carries 2.3 million or so clones, 80% to 95% recorded once. The gene calls are TRBV14 and TRBJ2-7; D tentatively fits TRBD1 or TRBD2 (5 bases each). The TCR was taken from a man between 18 and 35 years old in good health. Some clones in this sample may be carry-over from other donors' samples. What was sequenced was naive CD4+ T cells from PBMCs. Noted subset: CD45RA+ positively selected. Here the CDR3 reads CASSPGLSYEQYF. Written as DNA, the CDR3 is TGTGCCAGCAGCCCGGGGCTCTCCTACGAGCAGTACTTC.